This T cell receptor beta chain was identified during a study of blood T cells in healthy people across ages. Study results and caveats: It was the long-lived donors that had more naive CD4+ cells and higher diversity than aged donors.

There are 13 residues in the CDR3. Trimming stripped 2 bases from V and 8 bases from J, with 10 bases between. Germline CDR1 and CDR2: SNHLY and FYNNEI. Points on this clonotype: Its antigen is still unknown.

Alongside a J-beta primer mix, a sample-barcoded 5' primer served in a second PCR lasting about 7 to 11 cycles. In TCRdb, the 5' RACE reads were re-called with MiXCR into one record per CDR3 protein. This sample has roughly 1.4 million distinct CDR3 sequences; 45% to 70% occur once, and the top ten carry roughly 7%. This receptor was taken from a man aged 18-30 years in good health. The chain uses TRBV2 and TRBJ2-4; D is possibly TRBD1 (5 bases). Sequenced: blood. The CDR3 coding sequence is TGTGCCAGCAGTGAACCAGGGATATACATTCAGTACTTC. It codes for CASSEPGIYIQYF.